The rows below give T cell receptor beta chains drawn from one sample of a study of technical replicates of blood from a handful of donors. Clones were sequenced by immunoSEQ multiplex PCR, and TCRdb holds only the in-frame ones, with some missing. The sample lists 65,000 to 90,000 clones; under 99% were seen once. Sequencing was performed on T cells isolated from PBMCs. These receptors all come from a human donor in good health. Each CDR3 is given with its conserved first and last residue. The D gene is left open where the match is weak. Not all rows give a size; the values are once, few, many and, for expanded clones, a class.

D,J,size,V,CDR3,DNA
TRBD1,TRBJ2-7,-,TRBV4-3,CASSQTTGVFLYEQYF,TGCGCCAGCAGCCAGACCACAGGGGTCTTCCTCTACGAGCAGTACTTC
TRBD2,TRBJ2-2,-,TRBV6-4,CASSSGREAGELFF,TGTGCCAGCAGTAGCGGGAGAGAGGCCGGGGAGCTGTTTTTT
-,TRBJ1-2,once,TRBV7-8,CASSPGAQGYGYTF,TGTGCCAGCAGCCCTGGGGCCCAGGGCTATGGCTACACCTTC
-,TRBJ2-7,-,TRBV7-2,CASSFIPGTPTYEQYF,TGTGCCAGCAGCTTCATACCTGGGACACCAACCTACGAGCAGTACTTC
TRBD2,TRBJ2-7,-,TRBV4-3,CASSQDLAGAQSYEQYF,TGCGCCAGCAGCCAAGATCTAGCGGGGGCGCAATCCTACGAGCAGTACTTC
-,TRBJ2-7,once,TRBV10-2,CASRSLEQYF,TGCGCCAGCAGAAGCCTCGAGCAGTACTTC
TRBD1,TRBJ2-7,-,TRBV5-1,CASSLSGTGVYEQYF,TGCGCCAGCAGTCTATCCGGGACAGGGGTTTACGAGCAGTACTTC
-,TRBJ1-4,-,TRBV20-1,CSALYEKLFF,TGCAGTGCTCTTTATGAAAAACTGTTTTTT
TRBD1,TRBJ2-3,-,TRBV28,CASSLPRDRGPADTQYF,TGTGCCAGCAGTCTTCCCCGGGACAGGGGCCCCGCAGATACGCAGTATTTT
-,TRBJ2-1,-,TRBV30,CAGETSPFGDEQFF,TGTGCCGGGGAAACTAGCCCCTTCGGCGATGAGCAGTTCTTC
-,TRBJ2-7,-,TRBV5-1,CASKRGGHEQYF,TGCGCCAGCAAGAGGGGGGGTCACGAGCAGTACTTC
-,TRBJ2-2,-,TRBV11-3,CASSLRQDHTGELFF,TGTGCCAGCAGCTTAAGACAGGACCACACCGGGGAGCTGTTTTTT
-,TRBJ2-7,once,TRBV6-1,CASMRNSATYEQYF,TGTGCCAGCATGAGGAACTCCGCCACCTACGAGCAGTACTTC
-,TRBJ2-5,-,TRBV6-1,CASPGISAQETQYF,TGTGCCAGCCCAGGGATATCCGCCCAAGAGACCCAGTACTTC
-,TRBJ1-1,-,TRBV7-9,CASSHPLETEAFF,TGTGCCAGCAGCCACCCCTTAGAGACTGAAGCTTTCTTT
TRBD1,TRBJ2-5,-,TRBV7-2,CASSLSGTGGLETQYF,TGTGCCAGCAGCTTATCCGGGACAGGGGGCTTAGAGACCCAGTACTTC
TRBD1,TRBJ2-5,once,TRBV7-8,CASSSTGGRETQYF,TGTGCCAGCAGCTCCACAGGGGGCCGGGAGACCCAGTACTTC
TRBD1,TRBJ1-5,-,TRBV9,CASSTSGTANQPQHF,TGTGCCAGCAGCACCTCCGGGACAGCCAATCAGCCCCAGCATTTT
-,TRBJ2-5,-,TRBV13,CASSLTGKVAGTQYF,TGTGCCAGCTCCTTAACAGGGAAAGTAGCGGGGACCCAGTACTTC
TRBD2,TRBJ2-7,-,TRBV2,CASTYLLAGGYEQYF,TGTGCCAGCACCTATCTTCTAGCGGGAGGCTACGAGCAGTACTTC
TRBD1,TRBJ1-5,-,TRBV2,CASSEAGTGFHYQPQHF,TGTGCCAGCAGCGAAGCCGGGACAGGGTTCCACTATCAGCCCCAGCATTTT
TRBD1,TRBJ1-5,-,TRBV28,CASSLEQGARQPQHF,TGTGCCAGCAGTTTAGAGCAGGGGGCGCGGCAGCCCCAGCATTTT
-,TRBJ2-5,-,TRBV7-9,CASSLTRSGILQETQYF,TGTGCCAGCAGCTTAACTCGGAGCGGAATACTTCAAGAGACCCAGTACTTC
TRBD1,TRBJ2-7,-,TRBV10-1,CARQGLYEQYF,TGCGCCAGACAGGGGCTTTACGAGCAGTACTTC
TRBD2,TRBJ2-1,-,TRBV5-1,CASSPRSSGNNEQFF,TGCGCCAGCAGCCCGCGATCTAGCGGGAACAATGAGCAGTTCTTC
-,TRBJ2-1,-,TRBV7-9,CASTPVDSYNEQFF,TGTGCCAGCACCCCCGTAGACTCCTACAATGAGCAGTTCTTC
TRBD1,TRBJ2-7,-,TRBV29-1,CSYHRGAGGEQYF,TGCAGCTACCACAGGGGGGCAGGTGGCGAGCAGTACTTC
TRBD1,TRBJ2-5,-,TRBV29-1,CSVVGDRHETQYF,TGCAGCGTTGTGGGGGACAGACATGAGACCCAGTACTTC
-,TRBJ2-7,-,TRBV4-3,CASSQGQGIGYEQYF,TGCGCCAGCAGCCAGGGGCAGGGGATAGGGTACGAGCAGTACTTC
-,TRBJ1-2,-,TRBV28,CASRALGYTF,TGTGCCAGCAGGGCTCTGGGCTACACCTTC
TRBD1,TRBJ1-3,-,TRBV5-1,CASSSDRGGNTIYF,TGCGCCAGCAGCTCGGACAGGGGAGGCAACACCATATATTTT
-,TRBJ2-3,-,TRBV5-1,CASSLQVGTDTQYF,TGCGCCAGCAGCTTGCAGGTTGGCACAGATACGCAGTATTTT
TRBD1,TRBJ2-5,-,TRBV4-2,CASSQGRDRAVETQYF,TGTGCCAGCAGCCAAGGCCGGGACAGGGCTGTTGAGACCCAGTACTTC
-,TRBJ2-2,-,TRBV30,CAWTENTGELFF,TGTGCCTGGACAGAGAACACCGGGGAGCTGTTTTTT
TRBD2,TRBJ2-2,-,TRBV11-3,CASSPSGSGTGELFF,TGTGCCAGCAGCCCTAGCGGGAGCGGTACCGGGGAGCTGTTTTTT
TRBD2,TRBJ2-7,-,TRBV23-1,CASSHPSGGPAYEQYF,TGCGCCAGCAGTCATCCTAGCGGGGGGCCTGCCTACGAGCAGTACTTC
TRBD2,TRBJ2-1,-,TRBV5-4,CASSLLGTSSYNEQFF,TGTGCCAGCAGCTTGCTGGGGACTAGCTCCTACAATGAGCAGTTCTTC
TRBD1,TRBJ2-2,-,TRBV19,CASRRLLTGDTGELFF,TGTGCCAGTAGGAGGCTTTTGACAGGGGACACCGGGGAGCTGTTTTTT
-,TRBJ2-7,-,TRBV27,CASSLYIDYEQYF,TGTGCCAGCAGTTTATATATAGACTACGAGCAGTACTTC
-,TRBJ1-5,once,TRBV7-2,CASSLSLTGGQPQHF,TGTGCCAGCAGCTTAAGTTTGACAGGTGGTCAGCCCCAGCATTTT
-,TRBJ2-6,-,TRBV7-6,CASSLEPSSGANVLTF,TGTGCCAGCAGCTTAGAGCCGAGCTCTGGGGCCAACGTCCTGACTTTC
TRBD1,TRBJ1-2,-,TRBV4-3,CASRPQGADYGYTF,TGCGCCAGCAGACCACAGGGGGCAGACTATGGCTACACCTTC
TRBD1,TRBJ1-5,-,TRBV19,CASSLIQGRNQPQHF,TGTGCCAGTTCCCTTATACAGGGGAGAAATCAGCCCCAGCATTTT
TRBD1,TRBJ2-7,once,TRBV5-1,CASSGTGTGISEQYF,TGCGCCAGCAGCGGTACCGGGACAGGGATAAGCGAGCAGTACTTC
TRBD1,TRBJ1-1,-,TRBV7-3,CASSSGTGHTEAFF,TGTGCCAGCAGCTCAGGGACAGGGCACACTGAAGCTTTCTTT
-,TRBJ2-3,-,TRBV11-3,CASSFFEGSTDTQYF,TGTGCCAGCAGCTTCTTTGAGGGCAGCACAGATACGCAGTATTTT
TRBD1,TRBJ2-4,-,TRBV25-1,CASSAQGALKNIQYF,TGTGCCAGCAGTGCACAGGGGGCCTTGAAAAACATTCAGTACTTC
-,TRBJ2-7,-,TRBV18,CASSASDSYEQYF,TGTGCCAGCTCGGCTAGTGACTCCTACGAGCAGTACTTC
-,TRBJ2-3,-,TRBV7-9,CASSLSPGGTDTQYF,TGTGCCAGCAGTCTCTCTCCAGGGGGGACAGATACGCAGTATTTT
TRBD1,TRBJ1-1,-,TRBV4-2,CASSQGAGGDSEAFF,TGTGCCAGCAGCCAAGGGGCGGGAGGGGACAGTGAAGCTTTCTTT
-,TRBJ2-1,-,TRBV9,CASSVEPGAYNEQFF,TGTGCCAGCAGCGTAGAGCCGGGAGCCTACAATGAGCAGTTCTTC